These 26 T cell receptor beta chains share one sample of origin, sequenced in a study of cytomegalovirus exposure and HLA in healthy donors. The study ran its PCR with 60 Vbeta and 13 Jbeta primers. Generated by immunoSEQ multiplex PCR, the TCRdb table keeps only in-frame clones and is missing some. This sample's table has some 72,000 clones. The sample was PBMCs. Receptor source: a man under 40 in good health and CMV-seronegative.

The J gene is TRBJ2-7, the V gene TRBV7-9, with 7 positions matching TRBD1. Germline-derived CDR1 and CDR2 are SEHNR and FQNEAQ (reference sequence). The V gene end was trimmed by 5 bases and the J gene end by 4 bases; junction bases not matched to a gene: 5. This CDR3 region has 13 residues. CDR3 residues: CASSQGQSYEQYF. The CDR3 nucleotides read TGTGCCAGCAGCCAGGGACAGTCGTACGAGCAGTACTTC.

The chain is built from TRBV4-1 and TRBJ2-7, with a weak D call TRBD1 (6 bases). Trimming cost V 0 bases and J 6 bases, with 15 bases left between them. The CDR3 has 15 amino acids. Per germline, CDR1 MGHRA and CDR2 YSYEKL. This chain's CDR3 is CASSQEFRAGAEQYF. The DNA for the CDR3 is TGCGCCAGCAGCCAAGAGTTCCGAGCAGGGGCCGAGCAGTACTTC.

The rearrangement links TRBV4-3 to TRBJ2-5; TRBD2 matches at 11 bases. Germline loops: CDR1 LGHNA, CDR2 YSLEER. Unmatched junction bases numbered 5, after V lost 1 base and J lost 4 bases. The CDR3 spans 16 residues. This CDR3 reads CASSQVAGGPVETQYF. In DNA form, the CDR3 reads TGCGCCAGCAGCCAAGTAGCGGGAGGGCCGGTAGAGACCCAGTACTTC.

This chain's CDR3 is CSVRVGGGYTF. The DNA for the CDR3 is TGCAGTGTTAGGGTAGGAGGCGGCTACACCTTC. This chain links TRBV20-1 with TRBJ1-2; D uncertain. The V end lost 7 bases, the J end lost 8 bases, and 14 bases lay between the germline ends. Germline V gene sequence: CDR1 DFQATT, CDR2 SNEGSKA (reference sequence). The CDR3 has 11 amino acids.

The CDR3: CASSFGVAGAQETQYF. The CDR3 coding sequence is TGTGCCAGCAGCTTCGGAGTAGCGGGGGCCCAAGAGACCCAGTACTTC. The V gene is TRBV7-9, the J gene TRBJ2-5; TRBD2 aligns across 9 bases. The CDR3 contains 16 residues. Per the germline V gene, CDR1 is SEHNR and CDR2 is FQNEAQ (reference sequence). With 3 bases clipped from V and 1 base from J, the junction kept 6 bases outside the gene matches.

The chain has TRBV19 and TRBJ1-5; a possible D gene is TRBD1 (6 bases). The CDR3 is 12 residues long. The germline CDR1 and CDR2 sequences are LNHDA and SQIVND (reference sequence). V lost 6 bases and J lost 9, with 12 bases in between. The CDR3 loop reads CASRLQGTPQHF. The CDR3 DNA sequence: TGTGCCAGTAGGCTACAGGGTACGCCCCAGCATTTT.

The V gene is TRBV5-1, the J gene TRBJ1-1; 9 positions match TRBD1. The V gene's germline CDR1 is SGHRS and CDR2 YFSETQ. J lost 1 base, V lost 3 bases, and 4 bases had no gene match. The CDR3 is 15 residues long. This chain's CDR3 is CASSYGTGTNTEAFF. The CDR3 bases are TGCGCCAGCAGCTACGGGACAGGGACGAACACTGAAGCTTTCTTT.

V is TRBV9 and J is TRBJ2-2, with a tentative D call TRBD2 (5 bases). The CDR3 length is 15 residues. The germline V and J ends were trimmed by 0 bases and 4 bases, with 10 bases remaining between them. The germline V gene encodes CDR1 SGDLS and CDR2 YYNGEE. CDR3 sequence (DNA): TGTGCCAGCAGCGTAGTCTTGGCGGGCACCGGGGAGCTGTTTTTT. This encodes CASSVVLAGTGELFF. Using reference TRBV9 and TRBJ2-2 for the parts outside the CDR3, the full variable domain is DSGVTQTPKHLITATGQRVTLRCSPRSGDLSVYWYQQSLDQGLQFLIQYYNGEERAKGNILERFSAQQFPDLHSELNLSSLELGDSALYFCASSVVLAGTGELFFGEGSRLTVL.

This chain links TRBV5-1 with TRBJ1-3, with D unclear. Germline lookup yields CDR1 SGHRS and CDR2 YFSETQ. This CDR3 has 13 residues. The V end lost 0 bases, the J end lost 2 bases, and 3 bases lay between the germline ends. CDR3: CASSLEPGNTIYF. The DNA for the CDR3 is TGCGCCAGCAGCTTGGAGCCTGGAAACACCATATATTTT.

The chain combines TRBV6-6 with TRBJ2-7; D might be TRBD1 (6 bases). Trimming left V 2 bases short and J 0 bases short, with 11 bases between. Germline V gene sequence: CDR1 MNHNY, CDR2 SVGAGI (reference sequence). This CDR3 has 15 amino acids. The CDR3 region has the DNA TGTGCCAGCAGTTACGTTAAGGACAGCTCCTACGAGCAGTACTTC. It yields the protein CASSYVKDSSYEQYF.

The chain recombines TRBV30 with TRBJ1-2; 8 bases are a match to TRBD1. Germline CDR1 and CDR2: GTSNPN and SVGIG (reference sequence). The CDR3 has 13 amino acids. J was trimmed by 8 bases and V by 7 bases; bases with no gene match: 12. The CDR3 is CASQGQEGHGYTF. Here the CDR3 DNA reads TGTGCCTCTCAGGGACAGGAAGGTCACGGCTACACCTTC.

This chain uses TRBV11-2 with TRBJ2-7; the match to TRBD2 covers 14 bases. The CDR3 is 19 residues long. V lost 5 bases to trimming and J lost 0 bases; unmatched junction nucleotides: 12. CDR1 is SGHAT and CDR2 is FQNNGV in the germline V gene. The CDR3 region has the DNA TGTGCCAGCAGCAGCCCTTGGGGGACTAGCGGGGGATTCTCCTACGAGCAGTACTTC. Its translation is CASSSPWGTSGGFSYEQYF.

The chain joins TRBV7-2 to TRBJ1-1; D may be TRBD1 (5 bases). This CDR3 is built from 12 residues. Looked up from germline, CDR1 is SGHTA and CDR2 is FQGNSA. V lost 4 bases to trimming and J lost 11 bases, with 14 bases between them. CDR3 sequence (DNA): TGTGCCAGCAGCTCCCTGGGGGGTTCGGCTTTCTTT. It specifies CASSSLGGSAFF.

The rearrangement joins TRBV18 to TRBJ1-2; 7 nucleotides line up with TRBD1. Germline V gives CDR1 KGHSH, CDR2 LQKENI. Trimming took 3 bases from V and 6 from J; bases not matched to a gene: 7. There are 14 residues in the CDR3. The CDR3 sequence: CASSPDRENNGYTF. CDR3 nucleotides: TGTGCCAGCTCACCCGACAGGGAGAATAATGGCTACACCTTC.

This chain connects TRBV19 to TRBJ2-7; maybe TRBD2 (6 bases). The CDR3 length is 14 residues. Per the germline V gene, CDR1 is LNHDA and CDR2 is SQIVND (reference sequence). V was trimmed by 0 bases and J by 3 bases, leaving 9 bases between them. CDR3 coding DNA: TGTGCCAGTAGTATAGATGGGGGGATCTACGAGCAGTACTTC. Residues: CASSIDGGIYEQYF.

The V gene is TRBV10-3, the J gene TRBJ1-2; the D is unclear. The ends were cut back, 0 bases at V and 4 bases at J, with 3 bases in the middle. Germline-derived CDR1 and CDR2 are ENHRY and SYGVKD. This CDR3 region has 12 residues. The CDR3 sequence: CAISESFYGYTF. The CDR3 DNA is TGTGCCATCAGTGAGTCCTTCTATGGCTACACCTTC.

The chain links TRBV7-9 to TRBJ1-3; D is possibly TRBD1 (5 bases). Germline values: CDR1 SEHNR, CDR2 FQNEAQ (reference sequence). The CDR3 length is 14 residues. The ends were cut back, 3 bases at V and 6 bases at J, with 12 bases in the middle. The CDR3 DNA is TGTGCCAGCAGCTTGGGGGACTTGGAAAACACCATATATTTT. Its translation: CASSLGDLENTIYF.

The gene calls are TRBV7-6 and TRBJ1-1, with D perhaps matching TRBD1 (6 bases). Germline V gives CDR1 SGHVS, CDR2 FNYEAQ. The CDR3 spans 14 residues. V lost 1 base and J lost 1, with 7 bases in between. CDR3 sequence reads: CASSLVQGNTEAFF. CDR3 nucleotide sequence: TGTGCCAGCAGCTTAGTACAGGGGAACACTGAAGCTTTCTTT.

About this clone: Germline is not matched at one junction end, which may reflect a read error. The CDR3 reads CASSFGGFGYGYAF. The DNA of the CDR3 is TGTGCCAGCAGCTTTGGGGGGTTCGGCTATGGCTACGCCTTC. The J gene is TRBJ1-2, the V gene TRBV11-2, with a possible D match to TRBD1 (5 bases). Per germline, CDR1 SGHAT and CDR2 FQNNGV. The CDR3 has 14 amino acids.

The chain recombines TRBV10-3 with TRBJ1-1; TRBD1 is a possible D gene (6 bases). Germline V CDR1 and CDR2: ENHRY, SYGVKD. The CDR3 contains 14 residues. The V end lost 7 bases, the J end lost 2 bases, and 14 bases lay between the germline ends. The CDR3 sequence: CAITAQGGNTEAFF. The DNA for the CDR3 is TGTGCCATCACCGCACAGGGTGGAAACACTGAAGCTTTCTTT.

The genes are TRBV7-2 and TRBJ2-7; 8 nucleotides align to TRBD2. CDR1 SGHTA and CDR2 FQGNSA come from the germline V gene. V dropped 3 bases and J dropped 2; count of bases not matched to a gene: 6. The CDR3 length is 15 residues. The CDR3 nucleotides read TGTGCCAGCAGCTTGTTAGCGGGACCTACCTACGAGCAGTACTTC. It specifies CASSLLAGPTYEQYF.

The chain has TRBV7-3 and TRBJ2-7, with 8 bases aligning to TRBD1. Germline-derived CDR1 and CDR2 are SGHTA and FQGTGA. V shed 4 bases, J shed 5 bases, and the junction held 4 bases outside the gene matches. The CDR3 extends over 13 amino acids. CDR3 loop: CASSSYRGNEQYF. In nucleotides, the CDR3 is TGTGCCAGCAGCTCCTACAGGGGGAACGAGCAGTACTTC.

The chain uses TRBV2 and TRBJ1-1; D is undetermined. Looked up from germline, CDR1 is SNHLY and CDR2 is FYNNEI. V lost 4 bases and J 1 base, leaving 10 bases between the germline ends. The CDR3 totals 14 residues. CDR3 nucleotides: TGTGCCAGCAGTGCAGACACTTGGAACACTGAAGCTTTCTTT. Residues: CASSADTWNTEAFF.

The rearrangement joins TRBV4-2 to TRBJ2-7, with 9 nucleotides matching TRBD1. CDR3 length equals 16 residues. The ends lost 0 bases at V and 3 bases at J; junction bases unmatched: 6. Germline V CDR1 and CDR2: LGHNA, YNFKEQ. The CDR3 DNA follows: TGTGCCAGCAGCCAAGATTCCGGGACAGGGATCTACGAGCAGTACTTC. It codes for CASSQDSGTGIYEQYF.

The J gene is TRBJ2-7, the V gene TRBV29-1; the match to TRBD2 covers 9 bases. The CDR3 is 12 amino acids. Germline CDR1 SQVTM, CDR2 ANQGSEA. The CDR3 region is CRFSGGIYEQYF. The CDR3 bases are TGCAGGTTTAGCGGGGGCATCTACGAGCAGTACTTC.

The rearrangement joins TRBV29-1 to TRBJ2-2, with TRBD1 matching over 7 bases. The length of the CDR3 is 13 residues. V lost 6 bases to trimming and J lost 1 base; unmatched junction nucleotides: 2. CDR1 and CDR2 from the germline V gene are SQVTM and ANQGSEA. CDR3 coding DNA: TGCAGCGTCCGGGACAGGAACACCGGGGAGCTGTTTTTT. It specifies CSVRDRNTGELFF.